Presented here are 21 T cell receptor beta chains from one specimen sequenced in a study of shared clonotypes between healthy human individuals. Clones were read by immunoSEQ multiplex PCR, and TCRdb kept only the in-frame ones, dropping some. The sample gives hundreds of thousands of clones, 74% of which show up once; 1.7% is in the top ten. Sample: memory CD4+ T cells sorted from blood. The subset was: CD45RA-negative fraction. Receptors originate from a woman in her 30s in good health.

The rearrangement links TRBV19 to TRBJ1-2; D is unresolved. Per the germline V gene, CDR1 is LNHDA and CDR2 is SQIVND (reference sequence). The CDR3 runs 13 residues. Trimming stripped 5 bases from V and 0 bases from J, with 7 bases between. The CDR3 nucleotides are TGTGCCAGTAGTCCGGGAGCTAACTATGGCTACACCTTC. It yields the protein CASSPGANYGYTF.

This clone was found once. The chain carries TRBV28 and TRBJ2-3, with D unresolved. The CDR3 covers 15 residues. V gave up 0 bases and J gave up 1 base, with 8 bases separating them. Germline V CDR1 and CDR2: MDHEN, SYDVKM. The CDR3 loop reads CASSLWGLGTDTQYF. CDR3 coding DNA: TGTGCCAGCAGTTTATGGGGTCTCGGCACAGATACGCAGTATTTT.

A word on this clone: This sample includes further DNA sequences coding for the same CDR3. This sequence joins TRBV18 and TRBJ2-7; D is unresolved. Germline V gene lookup returns CDR1 KGHSH and CDR2 LQKENI. The germline V and J ends were trimmed by 1 base and 4 bases, with 8 bases remaining between them. CDR3 length equals 13 residues. CDR3 sequence (DNA): TGTGCCAGCTCACCACAGGACCCTTACGAGCAGTACTTC. Translating gives CASSPQDPYEQYF.

The CDR3 bases are TGTGCCAGTAGTGACCCAGGGGCGAAAGGATTCACTGAAGCTTTCTTT. Translated, it gives CASSDPGAKGFTEAFF. The chain links TRBV19 to TRBJ1-1; a possible D gene is TRBD1 (6 bases). V lost 5 bases and J lost 4, with 20 bases in between. The CDR3 totals 16 residues. CDR1 and CDR2 (germline): LNHDA, SQIVND (reference sequence).

The J gene is TRBJ2-1, the V gene TRBV18, with 13 bases matching TRBD2. The length of the CDR3 is 17 residues. Germline V gene lookup returns CDR1 KGHSH and CDR2 LQKENI. V shed 1 base, J shed 8 bases, and the junction held 8 bases outside the gene matches. The CDR3 DNA reads TGTGCCAGCTCACCACAACTAGCGGGAGGGCCTGGGGATGAGCAGTTCTTC. It translates to CASSPQLAGGPGDEQFF. Supplemented by reference TRBV18 and TRBJ2-1, the full variable domain reads NAGVMQNPRHLVRRRGQEARLRCSPMKGHSHVYWYRQLPEEGLKFMVYLQKENIIDESGMPKERFSAEFPKEGPSILRIQQVVRGDSAAYFCASSPQLAGGPGDEQFFGPGTRLTVL.

This chain connects TRBV5-1 to TRBJ1-2; the match to TRBD1 covers 7 bases. The V segment lost 2 bases and the J segment 3 bases; nucleotides outside the gene matches: 4. Germline V CDR1 and CDR2: SGHRS, YFSETQ. The CDR3 length is 14 residues. The CDR3 is CASSFTDRDYGYTF. The CDR3 DNA reads as TGCGCCAGCAGCTTTACCGACAGGGACTATGGCTACACCTTC.

The chain joins TRBV6-4 to TRBJ1-3, with D unclear. The CDR3 is 16 amino acids. Trimming removed 3 bases from V and 0 bases from J, with 12 bases in between. The V gene's germline CDR1 is MRHNA and CDR2 SNTAGT. As DNA, the CDR3 is TGTGCCAGCAGTGAAGACGGTCGCAGCTCTGGAAACACCATATATTTT. Protein product: CASSEDGRSSGNTIYF.

This chain links TRBV30 with TRBJ1-2; no clear D. CDR3 size: 15 residues. Trimming took 4 bases from V and 4 from J, leaving 19 bases between them. The germline gives CDR1 GTSNPN, CDR2 SVGIG (reference sequence). This CDR3 is CAWTPGGENGYGYTF. Written as DNA, the CDR3 is TGTGCCTGGACCCCTGGCGGAGAAAACGGCTATGGCTACACCTTC.

V gene TRBV19 combines with J gene TRBJ2-2; TRBD1 agrees at 10 bases. Germline assignment: CDR1 LNHDA and CDR2 SQIVND (reference sequence). The junction had 8 bases not matched to a gene; V was cut back by 3 bases and J by 4 bases. There are 17 residues in the CDR3. The CDR3 here is CASSIWGQGPSTGELFF. The CDR3 DNA sequence: TGTGCCAGTAGTATTTGGGGACAGGGGCCTAGCACCGGGGAGCTGTTTTTT.

This clone showed up just once. The CDR3 region has the DNA TGTGCCCACGGGACTAGCGGGACCGCCGGGGAGCTGTTTTTT. It yields the protein CAHGTSGTAGELFF. The chain has TRBV6-1 and TRBJ2-2; 13 bases are shared with TRBD2. After removal of 11 bases from V and 6 bases from J, the junction contained 6 bases not matched to a gene. The CDR3 is 14 residues long. Germline V lookup: CDR1 MNHNS, CDR2 SASEGT.

The rearrangement links TRBV4-1 to TRBJ2-1; 11 bases agree with TRBD2. In germline, CDR1 is MGHRA, CDR2 YSYEKL. Germline trimming cut 3 bases from V and 7 bases from J; bases unmatched to any gene: 14. This CDR3 is 18 amino acids long. In DNA form, the CDR3 reads TGCGCCAGCAGCCATCGCGGGGCTAGCGGGAGGTTAGGTAATGAGCAGTTCTTC. As protein: CASSHRGASGRLGNEQFF.

V usage is TRBV6-1 and J usage is TRBJ1-2; no definite D call. Trimming shortened V by 2 bases and J by 3 bases, and 7 bases separated the two germline ends. The CDR3 has 13 residues. Germline loops: CDR1 MNHNS, CDR2 SASEGT. The CDR3 loop reads CASSEITDYGYTF. CDR3 nucleotide sequence: TGTGCCAGCAGTGAAATAACGGACTATGGCTACACCTTC.

This clone came up a few times. The rearrangement uses TRBV19 and TRBJ1-5, with D possibly matching TRBD1 (6 bases). V gave up 3 bases and J gave up 4 bases, with 13 bases separating them. From germline, CDR1 is LNHDA and CDR2 SQIVND (reference sequence). The CDR3 loop spans 15 amino acids. This CDR3 reads CASSISRGANQPQHF. DNA of the CDR3: TGTGCCAGTAGTATCTCCAGGGGTGCGAATCAGCCCCAGCATTTT.

This clone was counted a few times. This specimen includes other DNA sequences encoding the same CDR3. The genes are TRBV6-5 and TRBJ1-5, with D tentatively TRBD1 (5 bases). The CDR3 is 14 residues long. Trimming removed 2 bases from V and 0 bases from J, with 5 bases in between. Germline values: CDR1 MNHEY, CDR2 SVGAGI. The CDR3 nucleotides are TGTGCCAGCAGTTACGGGGGTAGCAATCAGCCCCAGCATTTT. Its translation: CASSYGGSNQPQHF.

This clone was detected once. The chain combines TRBV6-1 with TRBJ2-4; 8 nucleotides agree with TRBD1. This CDR3 region has 16 residues. CDR1 and CDR2 (germline): MNHNS, SASEGT. V shed 4 bases and J 5 bases; nucleotides not matched to a gene: 10. CDR3 coding DNA: TGTGCCAGCAGTGGAAAGGCCCTGGACAGGGAAAACATTCAGTACTTC. Its translation is CASSGKALDRENIQYF.

The rearrangement uses TRBV25-1 and TRBJ1-4, with unresolved D. Germline CDR1 and CDR2: MGHDK and SYGVNS. Trimming cost V 1 base and J 8 bases, with 14 bases left between them. The CDR3 extends over 15 amino acids. CDR3 coding DNA: TGTGCCAGCAGTGAATTCTCCCGGCGCGAGGAAAAACTGTTTTTT. Its protein is CASSEFSRREEKLFF.

V gene TRBV7-8 combines with J gene TRBJ1-1, with a tentative D call TRBD1 (6 bases). V was shortened by 5 bases and J by 1 base, with 14 bases between the two germline ends. The germline CDR1 and CDR2 sequences are SGHVS and FQNEAQ. This CDR3 comprises 15 residues. Here the CDR3 reads CASSPQGQSNTEAFF. The CDR3 DNA sequence: TGTGCCAGCAGCCCACAGGGACAATCGAACACTGAAGCTTTCTTT. The complete variable domain, with remaining parts taken from reference TRBV7-8 and TRBJ1-1, reads GAGVSQSPRYKVAKRGQDVALRCDPISGHVSLFWYQQALGQGPEFLTYFQNEAQLDKSGLPSDRFFAERPEGSVSTLKIQRTQQEDSAVYLCASSPQGQSNTEAFFGQGTRLTVV.

The chain uses TRBV11-2 and TRBJ2-2; 8 bases fit TRBD1. The CDR3 contains 15 residues. CDR1 SGHAT and CDR2 FQNNGV come from the germline V gene. The V segment lost 1 base and the J segment 5 bases; nucleotides outside the gene matches: 3. The CDR3, as DNA: TGTGCCAGCAGCTTAGTCAGGGGGCGGACCGGGGAGCTGTTTTTT. This gives the protein CASSLVRGRTGELFF.

The chain employs TRBV28 and TRBJ2-7; D is perhaps TRBD2 (6 bases). The CDR3 is made up of 14 amino acids. The germline V gene encodes CDR1 MDHEN and CDR2 SYDVKM. Trimming took 6 bases from V and 2 from J, leaving 14 bases between them. DNA for the CDR3: TGTGCCAGCAGAACCGGGACTCCTCCCTACGAGCAGTACTTC. This translates into CASRTGTPPYEQYF.

V and J are TRBV19 and TRBJ2-1, with D uncertain. The V gene's germline CDR1 is LNHDA and CDR2 SQIVND (reference sequence). CDR3 length: 14 amino acids. Trimming removed 5 bases from V and 8 bases from J, with 16 bases in between. The CDR3 region has the DNA TGTGCCAGTAGTTCAGTCCTAGGTAGCTATGAGCAGTTCTTC. Translating it yields CASSSVLGSYEQFF.

The chain is built from TRBV7-8 and TRBJ2-7, with 7 bases matching TRBD2. Per the germline V gene, CDR1 is SGHVS and CDR2 is FQNEAQ. V lost 0 bases, J lost 2 bases, and 4 bases stayed unmatched. CDR3 length equals 15 residues. CDR3 protein: CASSLASGVTYEQYF. In nucleotides, the CDR3 is TGTGCCAGCAGCTTAGCGAGCGGGGTTACCTACGAGCAGTACTTC.